The next 22 T cell receptor beta chains were all read from a single sample in a study of T-cell memory formation after mild COVID-19 (dated by TCRdb to 2020 to 2023). The method behind the library was 5' RACE. Reads for this sample came from an Illumina NovaSeq 6000. TCRdb itself trimmed the public reads at Q25 with fastp, ran MiXCR and retained productive beta chains. Rows are unified per CDR3 protein, each entry keeping the most common DNA and genes. In this sample the table shows fewer than 550,000 distinct CDR3 sequences, 15% to 20% of which occur a single time. The ten most abundant clones make up about 8.1% of the sample. The sample comprised PBMCs or a T cell subset sorted from them (not recorded which). The receptors were gathered from an adult woman who had mild COVID-19 (a few samples of this study predate the infection). The sample titles of this study are shuffled in the database, so cell type and time point are left out; the donor was told from shared clones.

This clonotype was observed a few times. The chain has TRBV5-5 and TRBJ1-5, with D uncertain. The V end lost 0 bases, the J end lost 1 base, and 5 bases lay between the germline ends. CDR1 SGHKS and CDR2 YYEKEE come from the germline V gene (reference sequence). The CDR3 length is 14 residues. CDR3: CASSLAVSNQPQHF. The DNA for the CDR3 is TGTGCCAGCAGCTTGGCTGTGAGCAATCAGCCCCAGCATTTT.

The sample holds a few counts of this clonotype. V usage is TRBV4-1 and J usage is TRBJ2-1, with D perhaps given as TRBD1 or TRBD2 (6 bases each). V lost 1 base and J lost 8, with 15 bases in between. The V gene's germline CDR1 is MGHRA and CDR2 YSYEKL. CDR3 length equals 15 residues. DNA of the CDR3: TGCGCCAGCAGCCAAGGGACCGGGGGCCTGGATGAGCAGTTCTTC. Residues: CASSQGTGGLDEQFF.

This clonotype occurred a few times. V gene TRBV3-1 combines with J gene TRBJ2-1; D ambiguous. Looked up from germline, CDR1 is LGHDT and CDR2 is YNNKEL (reference sequence). The CDR3 extends over 16 amino acids. V gave up 4 bases and J gave up 6 bases, with 19 bases separating them. DNA of the CDR3: TGTGCCAGCAGCCGAATCGATGGCCGGGTCACCAATGAGCAGTTCTTC. It codes for CASSRIDGRVTNEQFF.

V usage is TRBV6-5 and J usage is TRBJ2-5; D could derive from TRBD1 or TRBD2 (7 bases each). CDR3 length: 15 residues. From germline, CDR1 is MNHEY and CDR2 SVGAGI. The V gene lost 6 bases and the J gene lost 5 bases, with 19 bases spanning the gap. CDR3 in amino acids: CASSPSGGVLETQYF. Here the CDR3 DNA reads TGTGCCAGCAGCCCCTCAGGGGGGGTGTTGGAGACCCAGTACTTC.

This clonotype was found a few times. V gene TRBV11-2 combines with J gene TRBJ2-7; D may be TRBD1 (5 bases). Per germline, CDR1 SGHAT and CDR2 FQNNGV. The V and J ends lost 1 base and 0 bases respectively, with 13 bases between them. The CDR3 length is 16 residues. The CDR3: CASSLAFGDSSYEQYF. CDR3 in DNA: TGTGCCAGCAGCTTAGCGTTCGGAGACAGCTCCTACGAGCAGTACTTC.

The V and J genes are TRBV4-3 and TRBJ2-1, with D perhaps being TRBD1 or TRBD2 (5 bases each). Per the germline V gene, CDR1 is LGHNA and CDR2 is YSLEER. Trimming pared 3 bases from V and 6 bases from J, leaving 18 bases between. This CDR3 region has 16 residues. The CDR3 is CASSQTQAIGGNEQFF. DNA for the CDR3: TGCGCCAGCAGCCAGACACAGGCAATCGGAGGCAATGAGCAGTTCTTC.

The genes are TRBV28 and TRBJ1-2; D unclear. CDR1 is MDHEN and CDR2 is SYDVKM in the germline V gene. Trimming removed 2 bases at V and 2 bases at J, with 6 bases between. The CDR3 length is 13 residues. In DNA form, the CDR3 reads TGTGCCAGCAGTTTACCACCCAACTATGGCTACACCTTC. It is translated as CASSLPPNYGYTF.

This clonotype was recorded a few times. The gene calls are TRBV29-1 and TRBJ1-5; D unresolved. This CDR3 is 15 amino acids long. V was cut by 4 bases and J by 3 bases, with 16 bases left in between. Germline V CDR1 and CDR2: SQVTM, ANQGSEA. CDR3 sequence (DNA): TGCAGCGTTGTGGTAGGGCTGACTTCCAATCAGCCCCAGCATTTT. It encodes CSVVVGLTSNQPQHF.

This sequence joins TRBV7-9 and TRBJ2-1; the D gene is possibly TRBD2 (5 bases). The germline V and J ends were trimmed by 1 base and 8 bases, with 12 bases remaining between them. Germline values: CDR1 SEHNR, CDR2 FQNEAQ (reference sequence). The CDR3 has 14 amino acids. The CDR3 loop reads CASSLDRGRDEQFF. The CDR3 DNA follows: TGTGCCAGCAGCTTAGATCGAGGGCGAGATGAGCAGTTCTTC.

The CDR3 sequence is CAISGMPETAENIQYF. In nucleotides, the CDR3 is TGTGCCATCAGTGGCATGCCAGAGACCGCGGAAAACATTCAGTACTTC. This chain connects TRBV10-3 to TRBJ2-4; D unresolved. The V and J ends lost 4 bases and 5 bases respectively, with 18 bases between them. CDR1 is ENHRY and CDR2 is SYGVKD in the germline V gene. The CDR3 has 16 residues.

This clonotype was found many times. CDR3 DNA sequence: TGTGCCAGCAGCCAGGGCCGGACAGGGATAGTCACTGAAGCTTTCTTT. Amino acids: CASSQGRTGIVTEAFF. The rearrangement joins TRBV4-2 to TRBJ1-1; 8 bases are a match to TRBD1. J lost 4 bases, V lost 3 bases, and 10 bases had no gene match. The CDR3 loop spans 16 amino acids. Germline assignment: CDR1 LGHNA and CDR2 YNFKEQ.

This clonotype was detected only a few times. The J gene is TRBJ2-3, the V gene TRBV7-9, with 7 bases lining up with TRBD1. This CDR3 is built from 14 residues. Trimming cost V 2 bases and J 5 bases; bases outside gene matches: 4. CDR1 is SEHNR, CDR2 FQNEAQ, per germline (reference sequence). CDR3 sequence: CASSLRTGVDTQYF. The CDR3 DNA follows: TGTGCCAGCAGCTTACGTACAGGGGTAGATACGCAGTATTTT.

The chain is built from TRBV7-9 and TRBJ2-7, with D hard to call. Deletions cut 3 bases from V and 2 bases from J, with 8 bases between. The CDR3 spans 13 residues. The V gene's germline CDR1 is SEHNR and CDR2 FQNEAQ (reference sequence). The CDR3 is CASSFGSAYEQYF. The CDR3 DNA follows: TGTGCCAGCAGCTTCGGGTCCGCCTACGAGCAGTACTTC.

This clonotype turned up a few times. This rearrangement joins TRBV7-3 to TRBJ2-1; 7 nucleotides align to TRBD2. The CDR3 sequence is 18 residues long. From germline, CDR1 is SGHTA and CDR2 FQGTGA. V gave up 5 bases and J gave up 1 base; unmatched junction bases: 14. CDR3 bases: TGTGCCAGCAGCCCCTCCCCGGCGGCGGGAGTTTCCTACAATGAGCAGTTCTTC. Translation: CASSPSPAAGVSYNEQFF.

There are a few counts of this clonotype. The CDR3 sequence: CASSLMEGPRGDTQYF. CDR3 coding DNA: TGCGCCAGCAGCTTGATGGAGGGGCCAAGGGGAGATACGCAGTATTTT. This rearrangement joins TRBV5-1 to TRBJ2-3; D is perhaps TRBD2 (6 bases). Between the trimmed V and J ends, which lost 1 base and 5 bases, there was a span of 17 bases. Germline CDR1 is SGHRS and CDR2 is YFSETQ. This CDR3 has 16 residues.

The chain couples TRBV7-6 to TRBJ2-1, with 9 bases fitting TRBD1. From germline, CDR1 is SGHVS and CDR2 FNYEAQ. This CDR3 is built from 14 residues. V lost 5 bases to trimming and J lost 7 bases; unmatched junction nucleotides: 6. Here the CDR3 DNA reads TGTGCCAGCAGCATATACAGGGGGCATAATGAGCAGTTCTTC. Translated, it gives CASSIYRGHNEQFF.

The chain joins TRBV4-1 to TRBJ1-4, with 7 bases lining up with TRBD1. J lost 8 bases, V lost 2 bases, and 8 bases had no gene match. The CDR3 runs to 15 residues. Germline CDR1 reads MGHRA; CDR2 reads YSYEKL. CDR3 DNA sequence: TGCGCCAGCAGCCAACCGGACAGGCTGGAAGAAAAACTGTTTTTT. Encoded protein: CASSQPDRLEEKLFF.

The V call is TRBV29-1, the J call TRBJ2-1, with 7 bases lining up with TRBD2. The CDR3 extends over 13 amino acids. Germline V gene lookup returns CDR1 SQVTM and CDR2 ANQGSEA. The ends lost 4 bases at V and 10 bases at J; junction bases unmatched: 10. CDR3 bases: TGCAGCGTTGTGGGGCGGGAGCTGGGCGAGCAGTTCTTC. Protein sequence: CSVVGRELGEQFF.

V and J are TRBV5-5 and TRBJ1-5; 12 bases are shared with TRBD1. CDR3 length equals 16 residues. Trimming removed 3 bases from V and 3 bases from J; junction bases left unmatched: 4. CDR1 SGHKS and CDR2 YYEKEE come from the germline V gene (reference sequence). CDR3 bases: TGTGCCAGCAGCTACTTGGGACAGGGGGCCAATCAGCCCCAGCATTTT. Protein sequence: CASSYLGQGANQPQHF.

This clonotype came up a few times. The gene calls are TRBV4-1 and TRBJ2-2; possibly TRBD2 for D (7 bases). The CDR3 sequence is 17 residues long. Germline loops: CDR1 MGHRA, CDR2 YSYEKL. Deletions cut 0 bases from V and 4 bases from J, with 15 bases between. This CDR3 reads CASSQEQTGGPTGELFF. DNA of the CDR3: TGCGCCAGCAGCCAAGAACAAACGGGGGGCCCCACCGGGGAGCTGTTTTTT.

V and J are TRBV7-2 and TRBJ1-2; D perhaps matches TRBD1 (5 bases). Germline assignment: CDR1 SGHTA and CDR2 FQGNSA. The length of the CDR3 is 16 residues. V lost 4 bases and J 6 bases, leaving 21 bases between the germline ends. This CDR3 reads CASSSQPGPGENGYTF. The CDR3 bases are TGTGCCAGCAGCTCCCAACCGGGGCCTGGCGAGAATGGCTACACCTTC.

This rearrangement joins TRBV11-2 to TRBJ2-5, with 7 bases fitting TRBD2. The length of the CDR3 is 16 residues. In germline, CDR1 is SGHAT, CDR2 FQNNGV. Trimming at V came to 5 bases and at J to 3 bases, leaving 12 bases not matched to a gene. CDR3 bases: TGTGCCAGCAGCCGAGCATTAGCGGGTGTGGAAGAGACCCAGTACTTC. Protein sequence: CASSRALAGVEETQYF. Full variable domain (missing parts from reference TRBV11-2 and TRBJ2-5): EAGVAQSPRYKIIEKRQSVAFWCNPISGHATLYWYQQILGQGPKLLIQFQNNGVVDDSQLPKDRFSAERLKGVDSTLKIQPAKLEDSAVYLCASSRALAGVEETQYFGPGTRLLVL.